This T cell receptor (beta chain) is from a study of blood T cell repertoires in COVID-19. Study overall: Collection of acute and convalescent COVID-19 samples took place in the United States, Italy and Spain. In each case, the material was cDNA or gDNA derived from T cells, B-cell-depleted T cells, or PBMCs.

In the original workflow: Estimation of nucleated cell counts was performed using reference gene primer amplification. Here immunoSEQ multiplex PCR was the method, and the copy in TCRdb shows in-frame clones only, minus some. V, J and clone size are those of that table, while D and trimming were read from the DNA. The data show some 200,000 clones, with more than 65% seen just once and roughly 2.4% held by the top ten. V shed 4 bases and J shed 4 bases, with 7 bases lying between them. The CDR3 loop spans 12 amino acids. CDR1 MDHEN and CDR2 SYDVKM come from the germline V gene. The sequenced sample was peripheral blood. The rearrangement joins TRBV28 to TRBJ1-2, with a weak D call TRBD1 (5 bases). The sequence derives from a woman aged 60 to 75 with acute or convalescent COVID-19. As DNA, the CDR3 is TGTGCCAGCAGTTCGACAGTCTATGGCTACACCTTC. Protein: CASSSTVYGYTF.